This TCR beta chain emerged from a study of blood T cell repertoires in COVID-19. About the research overall: In each case, the material was cDNA or gDNA derived from T cells, B-cell-depleted T cells, or PBMCs.

Using immunoSEQ multiplex PCR, the repertoire was profiled, and TCRdb retains in-frame clones only, with some absent. The sample comprises roughly 28,000 clones, about 88% of which are singletons, and around 4.9% rests with the top ten. From germline, CDR1 is SNHLY and CDR2 FYNNEI. V dropped 8 bases and J dropped 4 bases, with 11 bases sitting between them. This CDR3 is 12 amino acids long. This chain links TRBV2 with TRBJ1-1, with D tentatively TRBD1 (5 bases). Sequencing used peripheral blood. The receptor's source is a man between 65 and 85 years old with active COVID-19. The DNA for the CDR3 is TGTGCCAGCGGCAGCCAGGGCACTGAAGCTTTCTTT. This encodes CASGSQGTEAFF.